These T cell receptor beta chains were read from a single sample in a study of T cell repertoires in aging, cancer and after chemotherapy. TCRdb recomputed calls from the multiplex PCR reads with MiXCR, one row per CDR3 protein. The table includes 5,500 to 7,000 distinct CDR3 sequences, about 30% detected once. Sequenced sample: blood. The receptors derive from a human donor with a blood cancer. Both conserved end residues are part of each CDR3. The D gene is left open where the match is weak. Rows may omit the clone size; those that give it use once, few, many or a size class.

J gene,V gene,clone size,D gene,CDR3 protein
TRBJ2-2,TRBV28,-,-,CASSSLVSLSGELFF
TRBJ2-1,TRBV30,medium-sized,-,CAWSIGGATEQFF
TRBJ2-2,TRBV11-2,medium-sized,TRBD1,CASRGTGGNGELFF
TRBJ2-4,TRBV7-9,few,TRBD1,CASSPGQGANIQYF
TRBJ2-7,TRBV19,medium-sized,-,CASSRDRFSEQYF
TRBJ2-5,TRBV5-1,few,-,CASTTHFPGLQQETQYF
TRBJ2-1,TRBV13,few,TRBD1,CASSEARDRGKNEQFF
TRBJ2-1,TRBV27,-,TRBD2,CASSLSTPLLAGGYGNEQFF
TRBJ2-7,TRBV13,-,-,CASSLGRGEQYF
TRBJ2-1,TRBV7-9,few,-,CASSLRSYNEQFF
TRBJ2-2,TRBV5-1,-,-,CASSLTVGNTGELFF
TRBJ2-1,TRBV24-1,medium-sized,-,CATSDYHNEQFF
TRBJ1-2,TRBV7-2,-,TRBD1,CASSLVAGTVNYGYTF
TRBJ2-7,TRBV6-4,medium-sized,-,CASSESEDFSYEQYF
TRBJ1-6,TRBV12-3/TRBV12-4,medium-sized,-,CASSLRQAGRPLHF
TRBJ2-1,TRBV24-1,-,TRBD2,CATSEPSGDYNEQFF
TRBJ2-7,TRBV5-1,-,-,CASSQDSLLSYEQYF
TRBJ1-5,TRBV19,-,-,CARSRRGNQPQHF
TRBJ2-7,TRBV24-1,-,TRBD2,CATSWTRGTQGQYF
TRBJ2-1,TRBV20-1,-,-,CSASYRFSDNEQFF
TRBJ2-5,TRBV20-1,-,TRBD2,CSASTRGSGETQYF
TRBJ2-2,TRBV6-5,medium-sized,-,CASSYSAGEWAGELFF
TRBJ2-2,TRBV10-2,-,TRBD1,CATSVTGLTGELFF
TRBJ2-7,TRBV13,few,-,CASSLSLSYEQYF
TRBJ2-2,TRBV5-1,-,-,CASSLGPNTGELFF
TRBJ2-2,TRBV27,medium-sized,-,CASSWRAGTGELFF
TRBJ1-5,TRBV19,-,-,CASSTVRGRGQPQHF
TRBJ2-5,TRBV15,medium-sized,-,CATSRGDSTETQYF
TRBJ2-6,TRBV12-3/TRBV12-4,-,-,CASTVGGSGANVLTF
TRBJ2-1,TRBV5-1,medium-sized,TRBD2,CASTQHRLAENHEQFF
TRBJ1-4,TRBV5-6,-,-,CASSPGLGNEKMFF
TRBJ2-4,TRBV4-3,few,-,CASSQVPGSQWGIQYF
TRBJ2-1,TRBV20-1,-,-,CSAARWGGHNEQFF
TRBJ2-5,TRBV20-1,few,-,CSARGDRDAAWETQYF
TRBJ2-7,TRBV13,medium-sized,-,CASSPVGRSYEQYF
TRBJ2-5,TRBV7-6,medium-sized,-,CASSPRGQQETQYF
TRBJ2-7,TRBV29-1,medium-sized,-,CSVLSYEQYF
TRBJ2-7,TRBV29-1,medium-sized,-,CSVEDRGSFPYEQYF
TRBJ2-5,TRBV5-5,-,-,CGSPPEEGETQYF
TRBJ2-7,TRBV12-3/TRBV12-4,-,TRBD2,CASIGTSGRSYNEQYF
TRBJ1-1,TRBV20-1,-,TRBD1,CSARNRGSTEAFF
TRBJ1-5,TRBV6-5,-,-,CASSEEGQSHQPQHF
TRBJ1-4,TRBV5-1,-,TRBD1,CASSLAGQVIEKLFF
TRBJ2-1,TRBV11-2,-,-,CASSSGLEQFF
TRBJ2-5,TRBV7-2,-,-,CASSLVTVETQYF
TRBJ1-3,TRBV13,once,-,CASSLSSYSGNTIYF